Shown below are 15 T cell receptor beta chains from a single sample sequenced in a study of T cells after yellow fever vaccination. TCRdb reprocessed the 5' RACE reads via MiXCR and lists one record per CDR3 protein. The data hold about 230,000 distinct CDR3 sequences, with approximately 6.3% observed a single time. Sequenced material: CD4+ T cells sorted from PBMCs, taken on the day of the yellow fever booster vaccination. The receptors derive from a man aged 25 to 45 who received the YFV17D yellow fever vaccine.

This clonotype has only a few counts. The chain is built from TRBV5-1 and TRBJ2-3; no clear D. V lost 0 bases and J lost 0, with 8 bases in between. Germline-derived CDR1 and CDR2 are SGHRS and YFSETQ. The length of the CDR3 is 15 residues. CDR3 protein: CASSLGRTSTDTQYF. DNA of the CDR3: TGCGCCAGCAGCTTGGGTAGAACTAGCACAGATACGCAGTATTTT.

There are a few counts of this clonotype. This sequence joins TRBV7-2 and TRBJ2-3; possibly TRBD2 for D (5 bases). CDR3 length: 15 residues. Between the trimmed V and J ends, which lost 5 bases and 5 bases, there was a span of 17 bases. Germline values: CDR1 SGHTA, CDR2 FQGNSA. The CDR3 loop is CASSIGWEKRDTQYF. CDR3 nucleotides: TGTGCCAGCAGCATCGGATGGGAGAAGCGAGATACGCAGTATTTT.

This clonotype was counted many times. The rearrangement uses TRBV20-1 and TRBJ1-6; possible D gene TRBD1, 6 bases. In germline, CDR1 is DFQATT, CDR2 SNEGSKA (reference sequence). This CDR3 contains 18 residues. V gave up 5 bases and J gave up 0 bases, with 20 bases separating them. The CDR3 DNA reads as TGCAGTGCTTTCAGGGACACCCCGGATAGCTCCTATAATTCACCCCTCCACTTT. Translated: CSAFRDTPDSSYNSPLHF.

Ten or more counts support this clonotype. The chain couples TRBV6-2 or TRBV6-3 to TRBJ2-7, with unresolved D. The CDR3 has 18 residues. V was cut by 0 bases and J by 2 bases, with 20 bases left in between. Germline CDR1 is MNHEY and CDR2 is SVGEGT. The DNA for the CDR3 is TGTGCCAGCAGTTACTCTAATATCCGGGCCTCAATTACCTACGAGCAGTACTTC. Translating it yields CASSYSNIRASITYEQYF.

The genes are TRBV5-4 and TRBJ2-1; TRBD2 matches 8 bases. The length of the CDR3 is 17 residues. Germline CDR1 reads SGHNT; CDR2 reads YYREEE (reference sequence). Trimming cost V 0 bases and J 3 bases; bases outside gene matches: 8. CDR3 in amino acids: CASSLASGAGGYNEQFF. CDR3 sequence (DNA): TGTGCCAGCAGCTTGGCCTCAGGGGCGGGGGGCTACAATGAGCAGTTCTTC.

The chain couples TRBV7-9 to TRBJ2-3; 7 bases match TRBD1. CDR1 is SEHNR and CDR2 is FQNEAQ in the germline V gene (reference sequence). This CDR3 region has 15 residues. The V and J ends lost 0 bases and 3 bases, in that order; junction bases with no gene match: 3. Here the CDR3 reads CASSLATGRTDTQYF. In DNA form, the CDR3 reads TGTGCCAGCAGCTTAGCGACAGGGCGAACAGATACGCAGTATTTT.

This clonotype showed up many times. J is TRBJ2-3 and V is TRBV10-3; a weak D match, TRBD2 (6 bases). Germline CDR1 ENHRY, CDR2 SYGVKD. The CDR3 spans 17 residues. Trimming removed 4 bases from V and 4 bases from J, with 21 bases in between. The DNA for the CDR3 is TGTGCCATCAGTGTTCCGGGACTCCCCTTGTCGTCAGATACGCAGTATTTT. Residues: CAISVPGLPLSSDTQYF.

This clonotype was picked up many times. This chain uses TRBV24-1 with TRBJ1-2; D is undetermined. The V end was cut by 5 bases, the J end by 8 bases, with 14 bases between. Germline CDR1 is KGHDR and CDR2 is SFDVKD. The CDR3 is 13 amino acids. The CDR3 region has the DNA TGTGCCACCAGTGTCACGAGAGCGAGCGGCTACACCTTC. Translation: CATSVTRASGYTF.

The chain recombines TRBV6-2 or TRBV6-3 with TRBJ2-7; D might be TRBD2 (5 bases). In germline, CDR1 is MNHEY, CDR2 SVGEGT. The CDR3 is 15 amino acids. The V gene lost 5 bases and the J gene lost 1 base, with 15 bases spanning the gap. The CDR3 DNA sequence: TGTGCCAGCAGTACCCGGGGAGCGGCTTCCTACGAGCAGTACTTC. Its protein is CASSTRGAASYEQYF.

This clonotype was observed many times. The chain couples TRBV5-1 to TRBJ2-3; D gene uncertain. The V end was cut by 0 bases, the J end by 0 bases, with 8 bases between. The germline CDR1 and CDR2 sequences are SGHRS and YFSETQ. The CDR3 extends over 15 amino acids. CDR3 nucleotide sequence: TGCGCCAGCAGCTTGGTAACTCCTAGCACAGATACGCAGTATTTT. This translates into CASSLVTPSTDTQYF.

In its sample, this clonotype was seen a few times. The gene calls are TRBV27 and TRBJ1-6; possibly TRBD1 for D (5 bases). Germline CDR1 is MNHEY and CDR2 is SMNVEV (reference sequence). Trimming shortened V by 5 bases and J by 7 bases, and 12 bases separated the two germline ends. This CDR3 has 14 amino acids. CDR3 protein: CASSAGWENSPLHF. CDR3 nucleotide sequence: TGTGCCAGCAGTGCAGGGTGGGAGAATTCACCCCTCCACTTT.

This clonotype was recorded at least ten times. This chain uses TRBV7-2 with TRBJ2-7; D not resolved. This CDR3 has 15 amino acids. V was clipped by 1 base and J by 0 bases, with 10 bases between them. Germline CDR1 and CDR2: SGHTA and FQGNSA. CDR3 sequence (DNA): TGTGCCAGCAGCTTAGGTTCGGTCAACTCCTACGAGCAGTACTTC. Its protein product is CASSLGSVNSYEQYF. Looking up the rest from reference TRBV7-2 and TRBJ2-7 gives the full variable domain: GAGVSQSPSNKVTEKGKDVELRCDPISGHTALYWYRQSLGQGLEFLIYFQGNSAPDKSGLPSDRFSAERTGGSVSTLTIQRTQQEDSAVYLCASSLGSVNSYEQYFGPGTRLTVT.

This clonotype was counted a few times. V gene TRBV20-1 combines with J gene TRBJ2-1; D gene unclear. V shed 4 bases and J shed 9 bases, with 7 bases lying between them. The germline gives CDR1 DFQATT, CDR2 SNEGSKA (reference sequence). CDR3 size: 10 residues. This chain's CDR3 is CSATRLEQFF. As DNA, the CDR3 is TGCAGTGCTACCCGTCTTGAGCAGTTCTTC.

This clonotype was picked up a small number of times. The V gene is TRBV18, the J gene TRBJ2-2; 9 nucleotides match TRBD2. From germline, CDR1 is KGHSH and CDR2 LQKENI. CDR3 length equals 19 residues. Trimming took 1 base from V and 0 from J; bases not matched to a gene: 9. This chain's CDR3 is CASSPRMAGGPSNTGELFF. CDR3 coding DNA: TGTGCCAGCTCACCACGGATGGCGGGAGGGCCGTCGAACACCGGGGAGCTGTTTTTT.

In its sample, this clonotype was seen a few times. The CDR3 nucleotides read TGTGCCAGCAGCTTAGAACAGGCCAATCCTCGGGAGGGCCGTGATACGCAGTATTTT. Protein: CASSLEQANPREGRDTQYF. The chain employs TRBV11-2 and TRBJ2-3; 8 nucleotides line up with TRBD2. The V gene end was trimmed by 0 bases and the J gene end by 6 bases; junction bases not matched to a gene: 17. CDR3 length: 19 amino acids. Germline assignment: CDR1 SGHAT and CDR2 FQNNGV.